The 26 T cell receptor beta chains listed next were all sequenced from one sample in a study of PD-1 blockade in classical Hodgkin lymphoma (dated by TCRdb to about 2020). Library method: the immunoSEQ multiplex PCR assay. The immuneACCESS repertoire file appears here via TCRdb, limited to in-frame rearrangements. These files lack a portion of the clones; in checked studies, under half of the deficit traces to unresolved V genes, and the cause of the others is not known. Within this sample are tens of thousands of clones, with more than 75% of them counted one time only. Of the sample, roughly a fifth falls within the top ten clones. The intended sense of this specimen's time point label: cycle 4 day 1 (C4D1), after 5 to 7 weeks of nivolumab. Every trial patient had relapsed after autologous stem cell transplantation, and cohorts A, B and C differed in prior brentuximab vedotin exposure. The material sequenced was peripheral blood mononuclear cells (PBMCs), taken before the fourth cycle of nivolumab. All receptors come from a human donor with classical Hodgkin lymphoma.

The gene calls are TRBV9 and TRBJ2-2, with D maybe TRBD2 (5 bases). CDR3 length equals 16 residues. Germline CDR1 and CDR2: SGDLS and YYNGEE. Trimming took 0 bases from V and 3 from J, leaving 12 bases between them. The CDR3 nucleotides are TGTGCCAGCAGCGTAGTAACGGGATACGACACCGGGGAGCTGTTTTTT. Its translation is CASSVVTGYDTGELFF.

V usage is TRBV30 and J usage is TRBJ2-7; D ambiguous. There are 13 residues in the CDR3. Germline V gene lookup returns CDR1 GTSNPN and CDR2 SVGIG (reference sequence). Trimming removed 0 bases at V and 3 bases at J, with 9 bases between. The CDR3: CAWSVGFIYEQYF. The CDR3 DNA reads as TGTGCCTGGAGTGTAGGTTTTATCTACGAGCAGTACTTC.

CDR3 sequence (DNA): TGTGCCAGCAGCTTGGGCGGGCTCTTGAACACTGAAGCTTTCTTT. As protein: CASSLGGLLNTEAFF. This chain links TRBV5-4 with TRBJ1-1; unclear D gene. The length of the CDR3 is 15 residues. Trimming left V 0 bases short and J 0 bases short, with 9 bases between. The germline V gene has CDR1 SGHNT and CDR2 YYREEE (reference sequence).

The gene calls are TRBV30 and TRBJ2-7; D possibly uses TRBD1 or TRBD2 (5 bases each). Trimming took off 5 bases at V and 0 bases at J, with 17 bases between the two ends. The CDR3 covers 15 residues. In germline, CDR1 is GTSNPN, CDR2 SVGIG (reference sequence). DNA for the CDR3: TGTGCCTGGGGGGGAAGGGGACGGAGCTCCTACGAGCAGTACTTC. Translation gives CAWGGRGRSSYEQYF. The variable domain in full, with the rest retrieved from reference TRBV30 and TRBJ2-7, is SQTIHQWPATLVQPVGSPLSLECTVEGTSNPNLYWYRQAAGRGLQLLFYSVGIGQISSEVPQNLSASRPQDRQFILSSKKLLLSDSGFYLCAWGGRGRSSYEQYFGPGTRLTVT.

There are a few counts of this clone. The V call is TRBV5-4, the J call TRBJ1-1, with D perhaps matching TRBD1 (6 bases). CDR1 is SGHNT and CDR2 is YYREEE in the germline V gene (reference sequence). The CDR3 has 13 residues. V was clipped by 4 bases and J by 5 bases, with 12 bases between them. The CDR3 DNA follows: TGTGCCAGCAGCCGTAATCAGGGGACTGAAGCTTTCTTT. Amino acid sequence: CASSRNQGTEAFF.

This sequence joins TRBV5-1 and TRBJ1-1, with D possibly being TRBD1 (5 bases). The germline V gene encodes CDR1 SGHRS and CDR2 YFSETQ. Trimming left V 4 bases short and J 4 bases short, with 14 bases between. The CDR3 contains 14 residues. CDR3 nucleotides: TGCGCCAGCAGCCCGTCAGGGATTCCCACTGAAGCTTTCTTT. This translates into CASSPSGIPTEAFF.

J is TRBJ1-5 and V is TRBV19; D uncertain. V lost 4 bases to trimming and J lost 4 bases, with 14 bases between them. The CDR3 consists of 15 residues. Germline-derived CDR1 and CDR2 are LNHDA and SQIVND (reference sequence). The DNA for the CDR3 is TGTGCCAGTAGTAAGTCCGCCAGGCTAAATCAGCCCCAGCATTTT. Translating gives CASSKSARLNQPQHF. The full variable domain, its missing parts supplied by reference TRBV19 and TRBJ1-5, is DGGITQSPKYLFRKEGQNVTLSCEQNLNHDAMYWYRQDPGQGLRLIYYSQIVNDFQKGDIAEGYSVSREKKESFPLTVTSAQKNPTAFYLCASSKSARLNQPQHFGDGTRLSIL.

This clone appeared once. This rearrangement joins TRBV5-1 to TRBJ2-3; 11 nucleotides align to TRBD2. The CDR3 has 17 amino acids. The J segment lost 1 base and the V segment lost 4 bases, leaving 8 bases of the junction unmatched. The germline V gene has CDR1 SGHRS and CDR2 YFSETQ. The CDR3 loop reads CASSAELAGAGTDTQYF. As DNA, the CDR3 is TGCGCCAGCAGCGCGGAACTAGCGGGGGCCGGCACAGATACGCAGTATTTT.

Note on this clone: Other DNA sequences in this sample translate to the same CDR3. The chain joins TRBV5-1 to TRBJ1-1; D uncertain. The CDR3 spans 14 residues. V was trimmed by 3 bases and J by 0 bases, leaving 9 bases between them. Germline loops: CDR1 SGHRS, CDR2 YFSETQ. The chain's CDR3 is CASSYGGMNTEAFF. The CDR3 nucleotides read TGCGCCAGCAGCTACGGTGGGATGAACACTGAAGCTTTCTTT.

V is TRBV6-6 and J is TRBJ2-7, with D possibly matching TRBD2 (6 bases). CDR1 is MNHNY, CDR2 SVGAGI, per germline (reference sequence). The CDR3 has 15 amino acids. Trimming stripped 2 bases from V and 4 bases from J, with 15 bases between. The CDR3: CASSYGGARGYEQYF. The CDR3 DNA reads TGTGCCAGCAGTTACGGAGGAGCCCGGGGGTACGAGCAGTACTTC.

The chain employs TRBV19 and TRBJ2-3; D tentatively fits TRBD1 or TRBD2 (6 bases each). Per germline, CDR1 LNHDA and CDR2 SQIVND (reference sequence). V shed 5 bases and J shed 1 base, with 10 bases lying between them. CDR3 size: 14 residues. CDR3 residues: CASSRGPGTDTQYF. The CDR3 nucleotides are TGTGCCAGTAGTCGGGGGCCGGGCACAGATACGCAGTATTTT. Complete variable domain (other parts from reference TRBV19 and TRBJ2-3): DGGITQSPKYLFRKEGQNVTLSCEQNLNHDAMYWYRQDPGQGLRLIYYSQIVNDFQKGDIAEGYSVSREKKESFPLTVTSAQKNPTAFYLCASSRGPGTDTQYFGPGTRLTVL.

This sequence joins TRBV5-1 and TRBJ2-7; 8 bases map to TRBD1. J was trimmed by 5 bases and V by 4 bases; bases with no gene match: 11. CDR3 length: 15 amino acids. Germline V gene lookup returns CDR1 SGHRS and CDR2 YFSETQ. CDR3 bases: TGCGCCAGCAGCCAACCTAGGACAGGGATCAACGAGCAGTACTTC. Translating it yields CASSQPRTGINEQYF.

The chain recombines TRBV19 with TRBJ2-3, with 7 bases fitting TRBD2. The CDR3 is 16 amino acids. From germline, CDR1 is LNHDA and CDR2 SQIVND (reference sequence). The V and J ends lost 5 bases and 0 bases, in that order; junction bases with no gene match: 8. The CDR3 reads CASSLKRGASTDTQYF. Written as DNA, the CDR3 is TGTGCCAGTAGTCTAAAGCGGGGAGCTAGCACAGATACGCAGTATTTT.

The chain combines TRBV28 with TRBJ2-7, with 8 positions matching TRBD2. Germline V gene sequence: CDR1 MDHEN, CDR2 SYDVKM. This CDR3 region has 13 residues. The trim removed 6 bases at V and 5 bases at J, leaving 6 bases unmatched. CDR3 coding DNA: TGTGCCAGCAGAACGGGAGGGCCTCACGAGCAGTACTTC. Translation: CASRTGGPHEQYF.

This chain uses TRBV5-1 with TRBJ1-2, with 8 nucleotides matching TRBD1. The CDR3 covers 15 residues. After removal of 6 bases from V and 5 bases from J, the junction contained 12 bases not matched to a gene. Germline loops: CDR1 SGHRS, CDR2 YFSETQ. In DNA, the CDR3 is TGCGCCAGCACCCCTTGGGCTGGGACAGGATATGGCTACACCTTC. Translated, it gives CASTPWAGTGYGYTF. The variable domain in full, completed from reference TRBV5-1 and TRBJ1-2, reads KAGVTQTPRYLIKTRGQQVTLSCSPISGHRSVSWYQQTPGQGLQFLFEYFSETQRNKGNFPGRFSGRQFSNSRSEMNVSTLELGDSALYLCASTPWAGTGYGYTFGSGTRLTVV.

This clone was picked up a small number of times. The genes are TRBV27 and TRBJ2-6; tentatively, D is TRBD1 or TRBD2 (5 bases each). The ends were cut back, 4 bases at V and 0 bases at J, with 10 bases in the middle. Germline CDR1 is MNHEY and CDR2 is SMNVEV (reference sequence). The CDR3 spans 16 residues. CDR3 loop: CASSSGRLSGANVLTF. The CDR3 DNA sequence: TGTGCCAGCAGTTCGGGACGGCTCTCTGGGGCCAACGTCCTGACTTTC. The full variable domain, rest sourced from reference TRBV27 and TRBJ2-6, is EAQVTQNPRYLITVTGKKLTVTCSQNMNHEYMSWYRQDPGLGLRQIYYSMNVEVTDKGDVPEGYKVSRKEKRNFPLILESPSPNQTSLYFCASSSGRLSGANVLTFGAGSRLTVL.

The rearrangement links TRBV7-9 to TRBJ1-6; 7 nucleotides align to TRBD1. This CDR3 has 18 amino acids. Per germline, CDR1 SEHNR and CDR2 FQNEAQ (reference sequence). V lost 1 base to trimming and J lost 1 base; unmatched junction nucleotides: 7. The CDR3 coding sequence is TGTGCCAGCAGCTTAGTTGACAGGGTGTATTCCTATAATTCACCCCTCCACTTT. This sequence encodes CASSLVDRVYSYNSPLHF.

This rearrangement joins TRBV6-5 to TRBJ2-7; the match to TRBD1 covers 9 bases. CDR3 size: 14 residues. Germline V lookup: CDR1 MNHEY, CDR2 SVGAGI. The trim removed 5 bases at V and 2 bases at J, leaving 4 bases unmatched. The CDR3, as DNA: TGTGCCAGCAGTGGGGACAGGGCGGCCTACGAGCAGTACTTC. Translated, it gives CASSGDRAAYEQYF.

The rearrangement links TRBV7-9 to TRBJ1-1, with D possibly TRBD1 on 5 matching bases. The CDR3 extends over 14 amino acids. Germline CDR1 SEHNR, CDR2 FQNEAQ (reference sequence). Trimming took off 5 bases at V and 0 bases at J, with 10 bases between the two ends. CDR3 region: CASSIPGVNTEAFF. The DNA for the CDR3 is TGTGCCAGCAGCATACCGGGGGTGAACACTGAAGCTTTCTTT.

On this clone: Distinct nucleotide sequences in the sample also encode this CDR3. CDR3 sequence (DNA): TGTGCCAGCTCACCGGGACAAAAAGAGACCCAGTACTTC. This translates into CASSPGQKETQYF. The chain links TRBV18 to TRBJ2-5; TRBD1 is a possible D gene (6 bases). Germline V lookup: CDR1 KGHSH, CDR2 LQKENI. CDR3 length equals 13 residues. Trimming took off 3 bases at V and 3 bases at J, with 8 bases between the two ends.

The V call is TRBV5-5, the J call TRBJ2-7; 10 bases are a match to TRBD1. Per germline, CDR1 SGHKS and CDR2 YYEKEE (reference sequence). The CDR3 length is 14 residues. Unmatched junction bases numbered 4, after V lost 4 bases and J lost 3 bases. DNA for the CDR3: TGTGCCAGCAGCCCGGGGACAGGGGACTACGAGCAGTACTTC. Its translation: CASSPGTGDYEQYF.

CDR3 coding DNA: TGTGCCAGCAGCACCACTAGCGGGGGGAAGTACGAGCAGTACTTC. Its protein is CASSTTSGGKYEQYF. The chain employs TRBV9 and TRBJ2-7; 12 nucleotides agree with TRBD2. The germline gives CDR1 SGDLS, CDR2 YYNGEE. V lost 4 bases, J lost 4 bases, and 6 bases stayed unmatched. The CDR3 runs to 15 residues.

This chain connects TRBV27 to TRBJ2-3; 13 positions match TRBD2. Germline V lookup: CDR1 MNHEY, CDR2 SMNVEV (reference sequence). This CDR3 region has 16 residues. V lost 0 bases, J lost 6 bases, and 3 bases stayed unmatched. The CDR3 sequence: CASSLSTSGGVDTQYF. The CDR3, as DNA: TGTGCCAGCAGTTTATCTACTAGCGGGGGGGTTGATACGCAGTATTTT.

The chain links TRBV6-1 to TRBJ2-5; 7 nucleotides match TRBD2. The junction had 3 bases not matched to a gene; V was cut back by 1 base and J by 1 base. This CDR3 is 15 amino acids long. CDR1 and CDR2 from the germline V gene are MNHNS and SASEGT. In nucleotides, the CDR3 is TGTGCCAGCAGTGAAGGAGCGGGGTCCCAAGAGACCCAGTACTTC. This gives the protein CASSEGAGSQETQYF.

V is TRBV5-8 and J is TRBJ2-1; 7 nucleotides align to TRBD2. V trimming: 1 base; J trimming: 9 bases; junction bases outside the gene matches: 7. Germline V gene data show CDR1 as SGHTS and CDR2 as YDEGEE. This CDR3 comprises 14 residues. The CDR3 spells CASSLWGGNGEQFF. The CDR3 DNA reads TGTGCCAGCAGCTTGTGGGGGGGGAACGGTGAGCAGTTCTTC.

V usage is TRBV10-3 and J usage is TRBJ2-7; a weak D match, TRBD2 (5 bases). The CDR3 totals 14 residues. Trimming took off 1 base at V and 6 bases at J, with 13 bases between the two ends. Germline CDR1 reads ENHRY; CDR2 reads SYGVKD. CDR3 coding DNA: TGTGCCATCAGTGAGTATGTTGAGGGAAGCGAGCAGTACTTC. Residues: CAISEYVEGSEQYF.